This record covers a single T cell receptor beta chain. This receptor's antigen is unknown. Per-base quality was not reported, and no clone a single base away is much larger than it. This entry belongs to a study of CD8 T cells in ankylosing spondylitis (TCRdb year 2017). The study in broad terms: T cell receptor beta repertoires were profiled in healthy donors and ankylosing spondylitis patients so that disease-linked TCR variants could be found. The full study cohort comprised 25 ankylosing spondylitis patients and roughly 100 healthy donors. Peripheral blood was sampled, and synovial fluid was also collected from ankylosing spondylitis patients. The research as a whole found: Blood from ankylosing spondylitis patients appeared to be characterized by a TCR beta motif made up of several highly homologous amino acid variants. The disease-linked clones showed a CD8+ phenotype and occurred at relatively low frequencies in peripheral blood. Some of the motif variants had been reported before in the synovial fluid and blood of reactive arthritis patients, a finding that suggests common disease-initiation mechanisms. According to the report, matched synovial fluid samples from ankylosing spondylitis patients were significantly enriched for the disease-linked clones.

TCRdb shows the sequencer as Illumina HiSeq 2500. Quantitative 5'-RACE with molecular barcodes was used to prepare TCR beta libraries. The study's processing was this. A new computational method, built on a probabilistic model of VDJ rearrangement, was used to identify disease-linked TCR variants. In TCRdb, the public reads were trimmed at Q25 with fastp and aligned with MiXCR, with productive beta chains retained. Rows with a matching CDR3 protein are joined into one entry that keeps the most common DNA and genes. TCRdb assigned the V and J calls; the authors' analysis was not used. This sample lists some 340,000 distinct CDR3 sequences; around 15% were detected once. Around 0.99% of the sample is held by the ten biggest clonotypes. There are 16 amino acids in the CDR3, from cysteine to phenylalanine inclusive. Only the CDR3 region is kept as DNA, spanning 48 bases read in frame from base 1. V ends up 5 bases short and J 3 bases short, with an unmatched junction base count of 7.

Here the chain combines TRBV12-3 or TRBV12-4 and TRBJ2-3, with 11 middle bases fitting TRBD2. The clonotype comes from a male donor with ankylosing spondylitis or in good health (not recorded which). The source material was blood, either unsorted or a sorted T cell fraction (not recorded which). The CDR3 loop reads CASSPGTSGDTDTQYF. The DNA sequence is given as TGTGCCAGCAGTCCCGGGACTAGCGGTGATACAGATACGCAGTATTTT.